This passage covers 30 T cell receptor beta chains from one sample sequenced in a study of T-cell reconstitution after alpha-beta-depleted transplantation in children. The TCRbeta library was prepared with unique molecular identifiers. TCRdb processed the PCR reads anew with MiXCR; each CDR3 protein has one entry. The table lists 200,000 to 250,000 distinct CDR3 sequences, approximately 12% of them singletons. Sample: PBMCs from the stem cell graft donor, taken from the stem cell graft. All receptors derive from a human donor who donated a stem cell graft to a child with acute lymphoblastic leukemia.

The sample holds many counts of this clonotype. The V gene is TRBV28, the J gene TRBJ1-5, with 11 bases that match TRBD1. V gave up 6 bases and J gave up 7 bases; unmatched junction bases: 14. Per germline, CDR1 MDHEN and CDR2 SYDVKM. The CDR3 totals 17 residues. The chain's CDR3 is CASSVLIGTGGVQPQHF. CDR3 nucleotides: TGTGCCAGCAGCGTACTCATCGGGACAGGGGGAGTCCAGCCCCAGCATTTT.

At least ten counts were recorded for this clonotype. The chain combines TRBV12-3 or TRBV12-4 with TRBJ2-1, with a tentative D call TRBD2 (7 bases). The V gene lost 3 bases and the J gene lost 5 bases, with 14 bases spanning the gap. The CDR3 extends over 15 amino acids. CDR3 sequence (DNA): TGTGCCAGCAGTTTTCGGGGGGCAGGAAACAATGAGCAGTTCTTC. Protein product: CASSFRGAGNNEQFF.

This clonotype was counted ten times or more. This sequence joins TRBV5-1 and TRBJ1-1; D call uncertain. The CDR3 totals 13 residues. V dropped 4 bases and J dropped 6 bases, with 13 bases sitting between them. The germline V gene encodes CDR1 SGHRS and CDR2 YFSETQ. Here the CDR3 DNA reads TGCGCCAGCAGCCCTCTCCTGGCCGCTGAAGCTTTCTTT. Protein sequence: CASSPLLAAEAFF.

In its sample, this clonotype was seen a few times. The chain couples TRBV9 to TRBJ2-1, with 12 bases fitting TRBD2. Germline CDR1 SGDLS, CDR2 YYNGEE. V trimming: 4 bases; J trimming: 0 bases; junction bases outside the gene matches: 5. The CDR3 loop spans 17 amino acids. Written as DNA, the CDR3 is TGTGCCAGCAGCTCACGGACTAGCGGGGTCTCCTACAATGAGCAGTTCTTC. This gives the protein CASSSRTSGVSYNEQFF.

There are many counts of this clonotype. This chain joins TRBV6-2 or TRBV6-3 and TRBJ1-5; weak D call: TRBD1 (6 bases). Germline CDR1 and CDR2: MNHEY and SVGEGT. CDR3 length: 16 residues. V lost 0 bases to trimming and J lost 3 bases, with 12 bases between them. The CDR3 nucleotides are TGTGCCAGCAGTTACTCCTCGACAGGCCCCAATCAGCCCCAGCATTTT. Its translation is CASSYSSTGPNQPQHF.

This clonotype was seen only a few times. The chain uses TRBV20-1 and TRBJ2-2, with D unclear. The V gene's germline CDR1 is DFQATT and CDR2 SNEGSKA (reference sequence). The V end was cut by 6 bases, the J end by 6 bases, with 14 bases between. There are 13 residues in the CDR3. The CDR3 loop reads CSAETRRAGELFF. CDR3 DNA sequence: TGCAGTGCAGAGACCCGACGGGCCGGGGAGCTGTTTTTT.

The sample holds a few counts of this clonotype. This chain uses TRBV7-8 with TRBJ2-3, with D maybe TRBD2 (6 bases). CDR1 is SGHVS, CDR2 FQNEAQ, per germline. This CDR3 has 16 residues. Trimming left V 1 base short and J 3 bases short, with 14 bases between. Here the CDR3 reads CASSLVGGTATDTQYF. CDR3 in DNA: TGTGCCAGCAGCTTAGTTGGGGGGACGGCAACAGATACGCAGTATTTT.

This clonotype is medium-sized (0.01 to 0.1%) by share. In DNA, the CDR3 is TGCGCCAGCAGCTTGGTGCAGCAGAACACCGGGGAGCTGTTTTTT. As protein: CASSLVQQNTGELFF. The V and J genes are TRBV5-1 and TRBJ2-2; D remains ambiguous. Looked up from germline, CDR1 is SGHRS and CDR2 is YFSETQ. The CDR3 spans 15 residues. Deletions cut 0 bases from V and 1 base from J, with 7 bases between.

This clonotype was detected many times. One junction end does not reproduce the germline sequence, and a read error may be involved. The rearrangement links TRBV24-1 to TRBJ2-7; D gene unclear. The germline V gene encodes CDR1 KGHDR and CDR2 SFDVKD. CDR3 size: 12 residues. Here the CDR3 DNA reads TGTGCCACCAGTGATGCCTTCTACGGGCAGTACTTC. Its protein product is CATSDAFYGQYF.

This clonotype has at least ten counts. The chain is built from TRBV3-1 and TRBJ1-3; D remains ambiguous. This CDR3 is built from 13 residues. CDR1 LGHDT and CDR2 YNNKEL come from the germline V gene (reference sequence). V was clipped by 4 bases and J by 4 bases, with 8 bases between them. Written as DNA, the CDR3 is TGTGCCAGCAGCCCGATCCGGGGAAACACCATATATTTT. Protein: CASSPIRGNTIYF.

Many counts were recorded for this clonotype. The J gene is TRBJ2-2, the V gene TRBV24-1; D gene uncertain. V was clipped by 6 bases and J by 5 bases, with 3 bases between them. Germline-derived CDR1 and CDR2 are KGHDR and SFDVKD. The CDR3 contains 11 residues. CDR3 region: CATSLTGELFF. CDR3 bases: TGTGCCACCAGTCTTACCGGGGAGCTGTTTTTT.

This clonotype showed up many times. A junction end diverges from the germline sequence, so it may reflect a read error. The chain uses TRBV30 and TRBJ2-3; 10 bases are a match to TRBD2. The CDR3 has 12 amino acids. CDR1 is GTSNPN and CDR2 is SVGIG in the germline V gene (reference sequence). For the CDR3, the DNA is TGTGCCTGGGGTGAATCTAGCGGGGGCTCGGATTTT. Translation gives CAWGESSGGSDF.

There are many counts of this clonotype. V and J are TRBV7-9 and TRBJ2-1; a possible D gene is TRBD2 (5 bases). Trimming shortened V by 3 bases and J by 1 base, and 10 bases separated the two germline ends. The germline CDR1 and CDR2 sequences are SEHNR and FQNEAQ (reference sequence). The CDR3 is 15 amino acids. CDR3 protein: CASSFRDPSYNEQFF. The CDR3 nucleotides are TGTGCCAGCAGCTTCCGGGATCCTTCCTACAATGAGCAGTTCTTC.

This CDR3 reads CAISESGHPDYGYTF. The CDR3 coding sequence is TGTGCCATCAGTGAGTCGGGACACCCGGACTATGGCTACACCTTC. The chain links TRBV10-3 to TRBJ1-2; a weak D match, TRBD1 (6 bases). Germline V lookup: CDR1 ENHRY, CDR2 SYGVKD. CDR3 length: 15 amino acids. Trimming pared 0 bases from V and 3 bases from J, leaving 11 bases between.

This clonotype was detected ten times or more. This sequence joins TRBV5-1 and TRBJ2-5; D assignment may be TRBD1 or TRBD2 (5 bases each). This CDR3 has 13 residues. The V and J ends lost 5 bases and 2 bases respectively, with 10 bases between them. The germline V gene has CDR1 SGHRS and CDR2 YFSETQ. Here the CDR3 DNA reads TGCGCCAGCAGATGGGACCCACAAGAGACCCAGTACTTC. Translated, it gives CASRWDPQETQYF. The full variable domain, with the rest looked up from reference TRBV5-1 and TRBJ2-5, is KAGVTQTPRYLIKTRGQQVTLSCSPISGHRSVSWYQQTPGQGLQFLFEYFSETQRNKGNFPGRFSGRQFSNSRSEMNVSTLELGDSALYLCASRWDPQETQYFGPGTRLLVL.

The chain employs TRBV11-2 and TRBJ2-5, with D maybe TRBD1 (5 bases). CDR3 length: 14 amino acids. The germline V gene encodes CDR1 SGHAT and CDR2 FQNNGV. Trimming cost V 0 bases and J 5 bases, with 10 bases left between them. The CDR3 DNA follows: TGTGCCAGCAGCTTAGATCAGGGAACGGAGACCCAGTACTTC. This sequence encodes CASSLDQGTETQYF.

This clonotype was observed many times. The chain has TRBV4-2 and TRBJ2-2; 10 bases fit TRBD1. V lost 2 bases to trimming and J lost 6 bases; unmatched junction nucleotides: 9. The CDR3 covers 17 residues. Germline CDR1 reads LGHNA; CDR2 reads YNFKEQ. This CDR3 reads CASSQQPGQGYAGELFF. CDR3 in DNA: TGTGCCAGCAGCCAACAGCCGGGACAGGGGTACGCCGGGGAGCTGTTTTTT.

This clonotype was seen many times. The V gene is TRBV20-1, the J gene TRBJ2-3, with 7 bases lining up with TRBD2. From germline, CDR1 is DFQATT and CDR2 SNEGSKA (reference sequence). The V and J ends lost 6 bases and 0 bases, in that order; junction bases with no gene match: 6. The CDR3 length is 14 residues. CDR3 residues: CSARLSGSTDTQYF. CDR3 nucleotides: TGCAGTGCGAGACTTAGCGGGAGCACAGATACGCAGTATTTT.

At least ten counts were recorded for this clonotype. The rearrangement uses TRBV7-7 and TRBJ2-2; D gene unclear. The CDR3 is made up of 14 amino acids. Germline CDR1 is SSHAT and CDR2 is FNYEAQ (reference sequence). Trimming left V 1 base short and J 5 bases short, with 8 bases between. CDR3 in DNA: TGTGCCAGCAGCTTAGATGACATTACCGGGGAGCTGTTTTTT. Amino acid sequence: CASSLDDITGELFF.

In this sample, this clonotype turned up many times. V and J are TRBV28 and TRBJ2-5; perhaps TRBD2 as D (5 bases). Trimming shortened V by 7 bases and J by 4 bases, and 16 bases separated the two germline ends. Germline loops: CDR1 MDHEN, CDR2 SYDVKM. The CDR3 length is 14 residues. The DNA of the CDR3 is TGTGCCAGCACAGCAGCGGTCCTTGGAGAGACCCAGTACTTC. Amino acid sequence: CASTAAVLGETQYF.

This clonotype was found many times. The chain is built from TRBV6-2 or TRBV6-3 and TRBJ1-6; TRBD1 is a possible D gene (6 bases). CDR1 and CDR2 (germline): MNHEY, SVGEGT. V was trimmed by 5 bases and J by 11 bases, leaving 13 bases between them. The CDR3 sequence is 13 residues long. Written as DNA, the CDR3 is TGTGCCAGCAGTACATGGGGGCGGACACCCCTCCACTTT. This sequence encodes CASSTWGRTPLHF.

The chain recombines TRBV5-8 with TRBJ2-2; D remains unclear. This CDR3 comprises 17 residues. Trimming left V 0 bases short and J 0 bases short, with 12 bases between. The germline gives CDR1 SGHTS, CDR2 YDEGEE. The CDR3 DNA sequence: TGTGCCAGCAGCTTGGATGCACGACGCACGAACACCGGGGAGCTGTTTTTT. Encoded protein: CASSLDARRTNTGELFF. Complete variable domain (other parts from reference TRBV5-8 and TRBJ2-2): EAGVTQSPTHLIKTRGQQATLRCSPISGHTSVYWYQQALGLGLQFLLWYDEGEERNRGNFPPRFSGRQFPNYSSELNVNALELEDSALYLCASSLDARRTNTGELFFGEGSRLTVL.

This clonotype has a count of ten or more. The V gene is TRBV5-6, the J gene TRBJ2-2; D remains unclear. Trimming shortened V by 0 bases and J by 5 bases, and 8 bases separated the two germline ends. Germline loops: CDR1 SGHDT, CDR2 YYEEEE. The CDR3 contains 14 residues. CDR3 DNA: TGTGCCAGCAGCTTGGATGTCAGAACCGGGGAGCTGTTTTTT. Translated: CASSLDVRTGELFF.

This clonotype was counted at least ten times. The chain combines TRBV19 with TRBJ2-2; tentative D call: TRBD2 (5 bases). The germline V and J ends were trimmed by 4 bases and 4 bases, with 10 bases remaining between them. The CDR3 sequence is 14 residues long. Germline CDR1 reads LNHDA; CDR2 reads SQIVND (reference sequence). The CDR3 DNA follows: TGTGCCAGTAGTAATACAGCGGTCACCGGGGAGCTGTTTTTT. This sequence encodes CASSNTAVTGELFF.

The V call is TRBV5-4, the J call TRBJ2-1, with 9 nucleotides matching TRBD2. Germline trimming cut 4 bases from V and 8 bases from J; bases unmatched to any gene: 13. CDR1 and CDR2 (germline): SGHNT, YYREEE (reference sequence). The CDR3 is made up of 16 amino acids. The DNA of the CDR3 is TGTGCCAGCAGCCGGATCGGTAGCGGGAGTGACCATGAGCAGTTCTTC. Its translation: CASSRIGSGSDHEQFF.

In its sample, this clonotype was seen many times. The rearrangement uses TRBV12-3 or TRBV12-4 and TRBJ2-2; D might be TRBD2 (7 bases). Trimming took off 0 bases at V and 4 bases at J, with 12 bases between the two ends. The length of the CDR3 is 16 residues. The CDR3 nucleotides read TGTGCCAGCAGTTTAGCGGGGGGGCCCTCCACCGGGGAGCTGTTTTTT. Translated, it gives CASSLAGGPSTGELFF.

This clonotype was observed at least ten times. The V call is TRBV7-2, the J call TRBJ2-1, with 8 bases fitting TRBD2. This CDR3 comprises 14 residues. Germline V gene data show CDR1 as SGHTA and CDR2 as FQGNSA. J lost 7 bases, V lost 4 bases, and 6 bases had no gene match. This CDR3 is CASSSAGGRNEQFF. The CDR3 nucleotides are TGTGCCAGCAGCTCTGCGGGGGGTAGGAATGAGCAGTTCTTC.

In its sample, this clonotype was seen many times. V is TRBV20-1 and J is TRBJ2-5; D not resolved. V dropped 3 bases and J dropped 4 bases, with 15 bases sitting between them. The CDR3 has 14 residues. The germline V gene encodes CDR1 DFQATT and CDR2 SNEGSKA (reference sequence). In DNA form, the CDR3 reads TGCAGTGCTAGTGCCCTGAAATCGCGAGAGACCCAGTACTTC. Its translation is CSASALKSRETQYF.

In its sample, this clonotype was seen a few times. The chain recombines TRBV11-2 with TRBJ1-1; 7 bases are a match to TRBD1. The CDR3 extends over 21 amino acids. Trimming removed 5 bases from V and 1 base from J; junction bases left unmatched: 25. CDR1 is SGHAT and CDR2 is FQNNGV in the germline V gene. CDR3 DNA sequence: TGTGCCAGCAGCCCACTTAGAGTAGTGGGACAGACAAGGATCCCGAACACTGAAGCTTTCTTT. Its translation: CASSPLRVVGQTRIPNTEAFF.

This clonotype was seen many times. This chain uses TRBV20-1 with TRBJ2-7; D not certain. Germline CDR1 reads DFQATT; CDR2 reads SNEGSKA (reference sequence). The germline V and J ends were trimmed by 7 bases and 2 bases, with 9 bases remaining between them. The CDR3 runs to 11 residues. CDR3 in amino acids: CSVRRAYEQYF. CDR3 sequence (DNA): TGCAGTGTCCGCCGGGCCTACGAGCAGTACTTC.